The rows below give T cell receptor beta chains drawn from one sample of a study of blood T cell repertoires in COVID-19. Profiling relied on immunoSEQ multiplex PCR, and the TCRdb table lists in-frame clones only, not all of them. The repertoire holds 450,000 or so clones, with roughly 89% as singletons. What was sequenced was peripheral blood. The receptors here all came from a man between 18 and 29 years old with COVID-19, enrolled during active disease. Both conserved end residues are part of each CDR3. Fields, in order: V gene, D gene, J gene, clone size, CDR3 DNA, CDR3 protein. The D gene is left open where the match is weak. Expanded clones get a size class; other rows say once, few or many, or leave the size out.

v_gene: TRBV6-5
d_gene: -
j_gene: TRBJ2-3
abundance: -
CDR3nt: TGTGCCAGCAGTTGGACTGACACAGATACGCAGTATTTT
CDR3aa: CASSWTDTDTQYF

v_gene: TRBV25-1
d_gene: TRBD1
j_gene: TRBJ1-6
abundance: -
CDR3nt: TGTGCCAGCAGTCATGACAGGGGAGATTCACCCCTCCACTTT
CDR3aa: CASSHDRGDSPLHF

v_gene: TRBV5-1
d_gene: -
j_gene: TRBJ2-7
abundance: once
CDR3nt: TGCGCCAGCAGCTTGGCGATTTCTAGACCAGAGTACGAGCAGTACTTC
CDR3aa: CASSLAISRPEYEQYF

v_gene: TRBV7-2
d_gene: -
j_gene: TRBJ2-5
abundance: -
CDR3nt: TGTGCCAGCAGCTTAGTTGGCCAACGGGGAGAGACCCAGTACTTC
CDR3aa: CASSLVGQRGETQYF

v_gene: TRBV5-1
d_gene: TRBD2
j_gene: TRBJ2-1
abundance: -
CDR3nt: TGCGCCAGCAGCTTGGGGGGGACTAGTTCCTACAATGAGCAGTTCTTC
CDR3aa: CASSLGGTSSYNEQFF

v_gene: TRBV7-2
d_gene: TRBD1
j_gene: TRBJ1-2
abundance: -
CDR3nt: TGTGCCAGCAGCTTATATCGGACAGGGGGCGGTGGCTACACCTTC
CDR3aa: CASSLYRTGGGGYTF

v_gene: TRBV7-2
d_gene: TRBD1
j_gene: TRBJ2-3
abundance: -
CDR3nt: TGTGCCAGCAGCTTAGCGGGGACAGGGGGCTTAGATACGCAGTATTTT
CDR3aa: CASSLAGTGGLDTQYF

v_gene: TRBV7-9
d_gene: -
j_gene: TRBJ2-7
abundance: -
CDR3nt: TGTGCCAGCAGCTTAGCTGGCAGCTACGAGCAGTACTTC
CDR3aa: CASSLAGSYEQYF

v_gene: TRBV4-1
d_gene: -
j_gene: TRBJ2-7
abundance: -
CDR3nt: TGCGCCAGCAGCCAAGATGGCAGGGCCTACGAGCAGTACTTC
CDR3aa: CASSQDGRAYEQYF

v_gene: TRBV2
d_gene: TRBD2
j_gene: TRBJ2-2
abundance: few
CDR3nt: TGTGCCAGCAGTGTCCACGGGGGGGACACCGGGGAGCTGTTTTTT
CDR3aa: CASSVHGGDTGELFF

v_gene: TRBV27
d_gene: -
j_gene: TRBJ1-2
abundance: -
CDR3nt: TGTGCCAGCAGTTTATCGCGACAGGACTATGGCTACACCTTC
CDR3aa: CASSLSRQDYGYTF

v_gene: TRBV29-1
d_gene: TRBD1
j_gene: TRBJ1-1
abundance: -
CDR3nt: TGCAGCGTTGGGGGGGGACAGGGGAACACTGAAGCTTTCTTT
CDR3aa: CSVGGGQGNTEAFF

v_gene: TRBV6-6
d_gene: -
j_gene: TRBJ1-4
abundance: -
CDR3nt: TGTGCCAGCAGTGTAGGGGGTACGCCTAATGAAAAACTGTTTTTT
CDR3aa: CASSVGGTPNEKLFF

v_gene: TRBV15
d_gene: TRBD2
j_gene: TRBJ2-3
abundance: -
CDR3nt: TGTGCCACCAGCAGAGAGGGGAGGCTAGCGGGGGGCGGGGATACGCAGTATTTT
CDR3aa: CATSREGRLAGGGDTQYF

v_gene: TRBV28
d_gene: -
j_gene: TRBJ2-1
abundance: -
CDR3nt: TGTGCCAGCAGTCAGCGGGATGAGCAGTTCTTC
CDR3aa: CASSQRDEQFF

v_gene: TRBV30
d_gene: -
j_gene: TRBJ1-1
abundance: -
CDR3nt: TGTGCCTGGACCCCAGGTGGGAACACTGAAGCTTTCTTT
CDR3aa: CAWTPGGNTEAFF

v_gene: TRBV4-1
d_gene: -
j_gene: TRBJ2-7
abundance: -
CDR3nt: TGCGCCAGCTACTCCCAGGGAGGCGAGCAGTACTTC
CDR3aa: CASYSQGGEQYF

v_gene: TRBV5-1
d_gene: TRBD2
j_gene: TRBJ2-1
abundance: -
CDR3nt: TGCGCCAGCAGCCGCCTTACTAGCGGGAAATACAATGAGCAGTTCTTC
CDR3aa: CASSRLTSGKYNEQFF

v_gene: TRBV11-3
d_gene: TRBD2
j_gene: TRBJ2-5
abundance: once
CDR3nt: TGTGCCAGCAGCCCGGGACTAGCTGGGGAGACCCAGTACTTC
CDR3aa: CASSPGLAGETQYF

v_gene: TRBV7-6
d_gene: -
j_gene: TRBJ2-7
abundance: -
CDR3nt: TGTGCCAGCAGCTTAGTTTCTGGAGACGAGCAGTACTTC
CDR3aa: CASSLVSGDEQYF

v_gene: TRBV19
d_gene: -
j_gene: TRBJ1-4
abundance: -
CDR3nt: TGTGCCCCTCCGAGGGAAAAACTGTTTTTT
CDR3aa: CAPPREKLFF

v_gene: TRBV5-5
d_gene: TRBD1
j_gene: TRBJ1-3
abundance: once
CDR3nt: TGTGCCAGCAGCGCGGGACAGGGTGGAAACACCATATATTTT
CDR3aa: CASSAGQGGNTIYF

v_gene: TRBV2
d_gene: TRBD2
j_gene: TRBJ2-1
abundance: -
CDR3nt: TGTGCCAGAGATAGGGCCGGGACTACAAAGGATGAGCAGTTCTTC
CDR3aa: CARDRAGTTKDEQFF

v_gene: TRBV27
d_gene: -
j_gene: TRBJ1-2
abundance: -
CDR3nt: TGTGCCAGCAGCCTGACACGGACAGCCGAGTGGGGCTACACCTTC
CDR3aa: CASSLTRTAEWGYTF

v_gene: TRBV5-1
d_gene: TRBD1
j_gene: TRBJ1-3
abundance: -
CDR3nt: TGCGCCAGCAGCAGCGGACAGGGCACCTCTGGAAACACCATATATTTT
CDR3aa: CASSSGQGTSGNTIYF

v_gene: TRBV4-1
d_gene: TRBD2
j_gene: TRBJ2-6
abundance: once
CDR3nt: TGCGCCAGCAGCCGGCTTGCTACGGGAGGTGGGGCCAACGTCCTGACTTTC
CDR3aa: CASSRLATGGGANVLTF